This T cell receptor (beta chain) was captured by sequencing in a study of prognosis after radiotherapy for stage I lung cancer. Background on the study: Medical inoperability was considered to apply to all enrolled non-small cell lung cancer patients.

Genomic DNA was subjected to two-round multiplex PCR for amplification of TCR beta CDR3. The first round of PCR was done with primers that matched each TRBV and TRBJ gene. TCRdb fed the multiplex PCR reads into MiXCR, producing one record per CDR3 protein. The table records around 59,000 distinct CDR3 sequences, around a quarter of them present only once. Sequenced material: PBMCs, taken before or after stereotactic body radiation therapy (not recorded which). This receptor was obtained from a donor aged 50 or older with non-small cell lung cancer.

DNA for the CDR3: TGCAGTGCTAGGAAGCAACCAGGTGGCCAAGAGACCCAGTACTTC. Amino acid sequence: CSARKQPGGQETQYF. The V call is TRBV20-1, the J call TRBJ2-5; D ambiguous. There are 15 residues in the CDR3. Per the germline V gene, CDR1 is DFQATT and CDR2 is SNEGSKA (reference sequence). Trimming removed 3 bases at V and 1 base at J, with 15 bases between.